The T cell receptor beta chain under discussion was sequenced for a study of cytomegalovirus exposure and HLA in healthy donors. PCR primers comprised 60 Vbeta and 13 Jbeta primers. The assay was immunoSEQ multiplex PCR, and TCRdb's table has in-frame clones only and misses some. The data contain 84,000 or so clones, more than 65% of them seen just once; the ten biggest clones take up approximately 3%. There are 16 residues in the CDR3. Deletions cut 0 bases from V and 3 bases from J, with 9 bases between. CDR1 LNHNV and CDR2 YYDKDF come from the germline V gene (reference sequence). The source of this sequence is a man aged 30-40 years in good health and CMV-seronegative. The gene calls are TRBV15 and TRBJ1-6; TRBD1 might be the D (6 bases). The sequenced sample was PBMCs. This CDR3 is CATSRDRGFYNSPLHF. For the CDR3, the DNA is TGTGCCACCAGCAGAGACAGGGGTTTCTATAATTCACCCCTCCACTTT.